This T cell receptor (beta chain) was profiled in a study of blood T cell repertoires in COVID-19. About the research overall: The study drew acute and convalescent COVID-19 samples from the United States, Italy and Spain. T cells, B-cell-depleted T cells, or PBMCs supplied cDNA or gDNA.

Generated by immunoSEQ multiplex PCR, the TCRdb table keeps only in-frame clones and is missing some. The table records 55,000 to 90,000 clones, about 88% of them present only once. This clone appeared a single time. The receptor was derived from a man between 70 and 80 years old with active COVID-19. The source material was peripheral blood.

The CDR3 bases are TGCAGTGCTAGTTTTCCGGAGACCCAGTACTTC. Encoded protein: CSASFPETQYF. The rearrangement joins TRBV20-1 to TRBJ2-5; D is uncertain. V lost 3 bases to trimming and J lost 5 bases, with 7 bases between them. Germline V CDR1 and CDR2: DFQATT, SNEGSKA (reference sequence). CDR3 size: 11 residues.